Listed below are T cell receptor beta chains from one sample, sequenced in a study of blood T cell repertoires in COVID-19. Clones were sequenced by immunoSEQ multiplex PCR, and TCRdb holds only the in-frame ones, with some missing. The sample consists of about 46,000 clones, 80% to 90% of them appearing once. Source material: peripheral blood. The source of these receptors is a human donor in a cohort sampled during active COVID-19. The donor label of this sample is uncertain. The CDR3 runs from the conserved cysteine through the conserved F or W.

CDR3aa,j_gene,v_gene
CASSAGDRAWETQYF,TRBJ2-5,TRBV7-8
CASSLQGNYEQYF,TRBJ2-7,TRBV4-1
CASSVGSGISPLHF,TRBJ1-6,TRBV9
CASSLNEKLFF,TRBJ1-4,TRBV13
CASSPGGDTQYF,TRBJ2-3,TRBV5-4
CASSPPTGYGYTF,TRBJ1-2,TRBV18
CSARSGYEQYF,TRBJ2-7,TRBV20-1
CASSFTGAGELFF,TRBJ2-2,TRBV19
CAISGGVPGTYEQYF,TRBJ2-7,TRBV10-3
CASSLAPNRDGYGYTF,TRBJ1-2,TRBV27
CASRQGKMAFF,TRBJ1-1,TRBV6-5
CASSYSWLGSYEQYF,TRBJ2-7,TRBV6-2/TRBV6-3
CASSPVGGFHTDTQYF,TRBJ2-3,TRBV5-4
CASGRSRRTEAFF,TRBJ1-1,TRBV7-2
CASSMTGEWDTEAFF,TRBJ1-1,TRBV13
CASSRRGSAGGSNTGELFF,TRBJ2-2,TRBV7-3
CASSLGTGGNQPQHF,TRBJ1-5,TRBV19
CASSIPGRATYEQYF,TRBJ2-7,TRBV19
CASSQVGREYGGYTF,TRBJ1-2,TRBV3-1/TRBV3-2
CASKEGLMGNSPLHF,TRBJ1-6,TRBV5-1
CASSTGTFNEQFF,TRBJ2-1,TRBV7-3
CASSRTGVGNEQFF,TRBJ2-1,TRBV28
CASRGGTSYADTQYF,TRBJ2-3,TRBV2
CASSSIDRSGEQYF,TRBJ2-7,TRBV5-4
CASSPTGKNIQYF,TRBJ2-4,TRBV6-5
CASSGQGSTEAFF,TRBJ1-1,TRBV2
CASSFDQTYEQYF,TRBJ2-7,TRBV7-2
CASSLWGTGDSYGYTF,TRBJ1-2,TRBV7-8
CASSEFWEGGAFF,TRBJ1-1,TRBV25-1
CASSLSTAMNTEAFF,TRBJ1-1,TRBV28
CASSTIGTSGRDEQFF,TRBJ2-1,TRBV6-2/TRBV6-3
CASSQALQENIQYF,TRBJ2-4,TRBV3-1/TRBV3-2
CASSVQMGGETQYF,TRBJ2-5,TRBV9
CASSFRQANEKLFF,TRBJ1-4,TRBV7-9
CASSENGGDEQYF,TRBJ2-7,TRBV2
CASGRDSSGNTIYF,TRBJ1-3,TRBV6-5
CASSLVGRGSYNEQFF,TRBJ2-1,TRBV5-1
CATSGAGGADTQYF,TRBJ2-3,TRBV24-1
CASSLYAPGQGKQETQYF,TRBJ2-5,TRBV4-3
CASSPPRTGAGNSPLHF,TRBJ1-6,TRBV19
CASNPLSAGGGQYF,TRBJ2-3,TRBV2
CASSLEAPRSLNSPLHF,TRBJ1-6,TRBV7-2